What follows are 6 T cell receptor beta chains derived from one specimen sequenced in a study of blood T cell repertoires in COVID-19. This table comes from immunoSEQ multiplex PCR, and its TCRdb copy is limited to in-frame clones, with some not included. The sample lists some 240,000 clones; roughly 89% were seen once. The specimen was peripheral blood. The receptor source for this set is a woman aged 35 to 49 who had recovered from COVID-19.

This rearrangement joins TRBV11-3 to TRBJ2-3; 9 bases are shared with TRBD2. Germline CDR1 and CDR2: SGHNT and YENEEA. The V and J ends lost 4 bases and 5 bases, in that order; junction bases with no gene match: 13. The CDR3 is 17 amino acids. CDR3 bases: TGTGCCAGCAGCTCATCCTTTAGCGGGGGCGGAGTAGATACGCAGTATTTT. This sequence encodes CASSSSFSGGGVDTQYF.

The chain joins TRBV5-3 to TRBJ1-4; D is uncertain. TRBV5-3 is filed as an ORF, its function uncertain. This CDR3 contains 18 residues. Trimming pared 0 bases from V and 3 bases from J, leaving 18 bases between. DNA for the CDR3: TGTGCCAGAAGCTTGGCTATTAGTCTGCCGGGATCTAATGAAAAACTGTTTTTT. Protein: CARSLAISLPGSNEKLFF.

This rearrangement joins TRBV30 to TRBJ2-1, with D possibly TRBD1 on 6 matching bases. CDR3 size: 13 residues. Germline V lookup: CDR1 GTSNPN, CDR2 SVGIG (reference sequence). V was trimmed by 2 bases and J by 7 bases, leaving 12 bases between them. DNA of the CDR3: TGTGCCTGGAGTCTCAACAGGGTGAATGAGCAGTTCTTC. It translates to CAWSLNRVNEQFF.

V is TRBV4-2 and J is TRBJ1-4; 7 nucleotides align to TRBD1. Germline assignment: CDR1 LGHNA and CDR2 YNFKEQ. V lost 2 bases to trimming and J lost 7 bases; unmatched junction nucleotides: 10. The length of the CDR3 is 16 residues. For the CDR3, the DNA is TGTGCCAGCAGCCAATCCGGGCAGGGGGAACCTGAAAAACTGTTTTTT. Its translation is CASSQSGQGEPEKLFF.

The rearrangement joins TRBV10-3 to TRBJ1-1, with D possibly matching TRBD1 (6 bases). CDR1 is ENHRY, CDR2 SYGVKD, per germline. The germline V and J ends were trimmed by 2 bases and 1 base, with 14 bases remaining between them. The CDR3 loop spans 16 amino acids. The CDR3 region has the DNA TGTGCCATCAGTGAGCCTGGACAGCCCACGAACACTGAAGCTTTCTTT. Amino acids: CAISEPGQPTNTEAFF.

J is TRBJ1-6 and V is TRBV28; 7 bases fit TRBD1. The V gene end was trimmed by 8 bases and the J gene end by 6 bases; junction bases not matched to a gene: 10. CDR3 length: 15 amino acids. The germline CDR1 and CDR2 sequences are MDHEN and SYDVKM. Here the CDR3 reads CASGIGQAGNSPLHF. The CDR3 DNA sequence: TGTGCCAGCGGAATCGGACAGGCTGGTAATTCACCCCTCCACTTT. The full variable domain, its missing parts supplied by reference TRBV28 and TRBJ1-6, is DVKVTQSSRYLVKRTGEKVFLECVQDMDHENMFWYRQDPGLGLRLIYFSYDVKMKEKGDIPEGYSVSREKKERFSLILESASTNQTSMYLCASGIGQAGNSPLHFGNGTRLTVT.